This is a list of T cell receptor beta chains from one sample in a study of spatial heterogeneity in lung cancer. Via MiXCR, TCRdb re-called the 5' RACE reads, giving one row per CDR3 protein. This table holds 50,000 to 65,000 distinct CDR3 sequences, roughly 8% found once. Sequencing used PBMCs, obtained at surgery. The receptors stem from a female donor with early-stage non-small cell lung cancer. The CDR3 runs from the conserved cysteine through the conserved F or W. Fields, in order: clone size, D gene, CDR3 length, V gene, J gene, CDR3 protein, CDR3 DNA. D genes are given only for firm matches. Only some rows state a clone size, as once, few, many or a class for expanded clones.

abundance: .; d_gene: .; len: 13; v_gene: TRBV27; j_gene: TRBJ1-2; CDR3aa: CASSPGTVNGYTF; CDR3nt: TGTGCCAGCAGCCCCGGGACGGTTAATGGCTACACCTTC
abundance: few; d_gene: TRBD2; len: 15; v_gene: TRBV6-5; j_gene: TRBJ2-5; CDR3aa: CASSYAAGGLETQYF; CDR3nt: TGTGCCAGCAGTTACGCCGCGGGAGGGCTTGAGACCCAGTACTTC
abundance: few; d_gene: .; len: 14; v_gene: TRBV27; j_gene: TRBJ2-1; CDR3aa: CASSPYRPIYEQFF; CDR3nt: TGTGCCAGCAGTCCCTACCGACCTATCTATGAGCAGTTCTTC
abundance: many; d_gene: TRBD2; len: 16; v_gene: TRBV11-2; j_gene: TRBJ2-3; CDR3aa: CASSLELAGGTDTQYF; CDR3nt: TGTGCCAGCAGCTTAGAACTAGCGGGAGGAACAGATACGCAGTATTTT
abundance: many; d_gene: .; len: 13; v_gene: TRBV11-2; j_gene: TRBJ1-6; CDR3aa: CASVRDVGEPLHF; CDR3nt: TGTGCCAGCGTAAGGGACGTAGGTGAACCCCTCCACTTT
abundance: .; d_gene: .; len: 11; v_gene: TRBV7-2; j_gene: TRBJ2-1; CDR3aa: CASSLLPEQFF; CDR3nt: TGTGCCAGCAGCTTACTTCCTGAGCAGTTCTTC
abundance: many; d_gene: TRBD2; len: 15; v_gene: TRBV2; j_gene: TRBJ2-7; CDR3aa: CASSQRGGRRGEQYF; CDR3nt: TGTGCCAGCTCTCAACGGGGCGGGAGACGAGGCGAGCAGTACTTC
abundance: few; d_gene: TRBD1; len: 14; v_gene: TRBV5-1; j_gene: TRBJ2-7; CDR3aa: CASSPDRGRYEQYF; CDR3nt: TGCGCCAGCAGCCCCGACAGGGGGAGGTACGAGCAGTACTTC
abundance: .; d_gene: TRBD1; len: 15; v_gene: TRBV5-1; j_gene: TRBJ2-3; CDR3aa: CASSLEGQGTDTQYF; CDR3nt: TGCGCCAGCAGCTTGGAGGGACAGGGAACAGATACGCAGTATTTT
abundance: many; d_gene: .; len: 13; v_gene: TRBV10-3; j_gene: TRBJ1-1; CDR3aa: CASKDSTNTEAFF; CDR3nt: TGTGCCAGCAAGGACAGCACTAACACTGAAGCTTTCTTT
abundance: few; d_gene: .; len: 14; v_gene: TRBV5-1; j_gene: TRBJ2-7; CDR3aa: CASSLSGFNYEQYF; CDR3nt: TGCGCCAGCAGCTTGAGTGGATTTAACTACGAGCAGTACTTC
abundance: many; d_gene: .; len: 14; v_gene: TRBV25-1; j_gene: TRBJ2-2; CDR3aa: CASSVTAATGELFF; CDR3nt: TGTGCCAGCAGTGTAACAGCCGCCACCGGGGAGCTGTTTTTT
abundance: .; d_gene: .; len: 13; v_gene: TRBV6-1; j_gene: TRBJ2-5; CDR3aa: CASSGTYQETQYF; CDR3nt: TGTGCCAGCAGTGGGACATACCAAGAGACCCAGTACTTC
abundance: .; d_gene: .; len: 16; v_gene: TRBV3-1; j_gene: TRBJ2-5; CDR3aa: CASSQVRDGPQETQYF; CDR3nt: TGTGCCAGCAGCCAGGTACGGGATGGCCCCCAAGAGACCCAGTACTTC
abundance: few; d_gene: .; len: 16; v_gene: TRBV28; j_gene: TRBJ2-6; CDR3aa: CASSPLEVSGANVLTF; CDR3nt: TGTGCCAGCAGTCCCCTCGAGGTCTCTGGGGCCAACGTCCTGACTTTC
abundance: many; d_gene: .; len: 14; v_gene: TRBV11-3; j_gene: TRBJ2-5; CDR3aa: CASSSSGSGETQYF; CDR3nt: TGTGCCAGCAGCTCGTCGGGGTCTGGGGAGACCCAGTACTTC
abundance: many; d_gene: .; len: 14; v_gene: TRBV11-3; j_gene: TRBJ2-2; CDR3aa: CASSIRLDTGELFF; CDR3nt: TGTGCCAGCAGCATAAGACTAGACACCGGGGAGCTGTTTTTT
abundance: many; d_gene: TRBD1; len: 14; v_gene: TRBV7-2; j_gene: TRBJ2-3; CDR3aa: CASSSDRGADTQYF; CDR3nt: TGTGCCAGCTCCTCCGACAGGGGGGCAGATACGCAGTATTTT
abundance: .; d_gene: .; len: 14; v_gene: TRBV9; j_gene: TRBJ1-5; CDR3aa: CASSPTVSNQPQHF; CDR3nt: TGTGCCAGCAGCCCGACGGTAAGCAATCAGCCCCAGCATTTT
abundance: many; d_gene: TRBD1; len: 16; v_gene: TRBV7-2; j_gene: TRBJ1-5; CDR3aa: CASSYTGTGGGQPQHF; CDR3nt: TGTGCCAGCAGCTATACCGGGACAGGGGGCGGGCAGCCCCAGCATTTT
abundance: .; d_gene: TRBD1; len: 15; v_gene: TRBV24-1; j_gene: TRBJ2-1; CDR3aa: CATSTQGAFFNEQFF; CDR3nt: TGTGCCACCAGTACACAGGGGGCGTTTTTTAATGAGCAGTTCTTC
abundance: many; d_gene: .; len: 15; v_gene: TRBV19; j_gene: TRBJ2-2; CDR3aa: CASSWDSENTGELFF; CDR3nt: TGTGCCAGTAGCTGGGACTCCGAGAACACCGGGGAGCTGTTTTTT
abundance: many; d_gene: .; len: 14; v_gene: TRBV10-2; j_gene: TRBJ1-5; CDR3aa: CASSELRGDQPQHF; CDR3nt: TGCGCCAGCAGTGAGCTTAGGGGTGATCAGCCCCAGCATTTT
abundance: many; d_gene: .; len: 11; v_gene: TRBV6-2/TRBV6-3; j_gene: TRBJ2-5; CDR3aa: CASRLRETQYF; CDR3nt: TGTGCCAGCCGGCTTCGTGAGACCCAGTACTTC
abundance: few; d_gene: TRBD2; len: 17; v_gene: TRBV6-2/TRBV6-3; j_gene: TRBJ2-3; CDR3aa: CASSTLSSGAFTDTQYF; CDR3nt: TGTGCCAGCAGCACCCTGAGTAGCGGGGCGTTCACAGATACGCAGTATTTT
abundance: many; d_gene: .; len: 11; v_gene: TRBV2; j_gene: TRBJ2-3; CDR3aa: CASTEEGFEYF; CDR3nt: TGTGCCAGCACCGAGGAGGGGTTTGAGTATTTT
abundance: .; d_gene: .; len: 14; v_gene: TRBV5-1; j_gene: TRBJ1-1; CDR3aa: CASSPRTRNTEAFF; CDR3nt: TGCGCCAGCAGCCCCCGGACGAGGAACACTGAAGCTTTCTTT
abundance: few; d_gene: TRBD1; len: 16; v_gene: TRBV20-1; j_gene: TRBJ1-6; CDR3aa: CSARRSGQIYNSPLHF; CDR3nt: TGCAGTGCTAGACGGTCGGGACAGATCTATAATTCACCCCTCCACTTT
abundance: many; d_gene: .; len: 15; v_gene: TRBV5-1; j_gene: TRBJ1-3; CDR3aa: CASSLVGVSGNTIYF; CDR3nt: TGCGCCAGCAGCTTGGTTGGAGTATCGGGAAACACCATATATTTT
abundance: many; d_gene: .; len: 13; v_gene: TRBV7-3; j_gene: TRBJ2-5; CDR3aa: CASSLAQRETQYF; CDR3nt: TGTGCCAGCAGCTTAGCACAGCGAGAGACCCAGTACTTC
abundance: few; d_gene: TRBD2; len: 16; v_gene: TRBV7-9; j_gene: TRBJ2-1; CDR3aa: CASSDQREGAYNEQFF; CDR3nt: TGTGCCAGCAGCGATCAGCGGGAGGGCGCCTACAATGAGCAGTTCTTC
abundance: few; d_gene: TRBD2; len: 15; v_gene: TRBV10-3; j_gene: TRBJ2-7; CDR3aa: CAISESLASGYEQYF; CDR3nt: TGTGCCATCAGTGAGTCGCTTGCTAGCGGTTACGAGCAGTACTTC
abundance: many; d_gene: .; len: 13; v_gene: TRBV29-1; j_gene: TRBJ1-1; CDR3aa: CSVAGELNTEAFF; CDR3nt: TGCAGCGTTGCAGGAGAACTGAACACTGAAGCTTTCTTT
abundance: many; d_gene: .; len: 15; v_gene: TRBV7-9; j_gene: TRBJ2-3; CDR3aa: CASSSRLEVTDTQYF; CDR3nt: TGTGCCAGCAGCAGCAGACTAGAAGTCACAGATACGCAGTATTTT
abundance: few; d_gene: TRBD2; len: 15; v_gene: TRBV10-3; j_gene: TRBJ2-7; CDR3aa: CAISEPWGGEREQYF; CDR3nt: TGTGCCATCAGTGAGCCTTGGGGGGGAGAACGCGAGCAGTACTTC
abundance: few; d_gene: .; len: 15; v_gene: TRBV28; j_gene: TRBJ1-1; CDR3aa: CASSFWGAQNTEAFF; CDR3nt: TGTGCCAGCAGTTTTTGGGGGGCGCAGAACACTGAAGCTTTCTTT
abundance: many; d_gene: .; len: 14; v_gene: TRBV3-1; j_gene: TRBJ2-7; CDR3aa: CASSQDRAFYEQYF; CDR3nt: TGTGCCAGCAGCCAAGATCGGGCCTTCTACGAGCAGTACTTC
abundance: .; d_gene: .; len: 15; v_gene: TRBV3-1; j_gene: TRBJ2-7; CDR3aa: CASSPGRGPTYEQYF; CDR3nt: TGTGCCAGCAGCCCCGGAAGGGGTCCCACCTACGAGCAGTACTTC
abundance: few; d_gene: .; len: 13; v_gene: TRBV24-1; j_gene: TRBJ1-2; CDR3aa: CATSDPPDYGYTF; CDR3nt: TGTGCCACCAGTGACCCTCCGGACTATGGCTACACCTTC
abundance: many; d_gene: .; len: 16; v_gene: TRBV5-6; j_gene: TRBJ2-2; CDR3aa: CASSLVGASNTGELFF; CDR3nt: TGTGCCAGCAGCTTGGTTGGGGCCTCGAACACCGGGGAGCTGTTTTTT
abundance: few; d_gene: .; len: 14; v_gene: TRBV7-3; j_gene: TRBJ2-3; CDR3aa: CASSPQGGTDTQYF; CDR3nt: TGTGCCAGCAGCCCTCAGGGGGGGACAGATACGCAGTATTTT
abundance: .; d_gene: TRBD1; len: 15; v_gene: TRBV19; j_gene: TRBJ2-5; CDR3aa: CASSIGGTDQETQYF; CDR3nt: TGTGCCAGTAGTATAGGGGGGACAGACCAAGAGACCCAGTACTTC
abundance: many; d_gene: TRBD2; len: 15; v_gene: TRBV20-1; j_gene: TRBJ2-3; CDR3aa: CSAKPSGRNTDTQYF; CDR3nt: TGCAGTGCTAAGCCTAGCGGGAGAAACACAGATACGCAGTATTTT